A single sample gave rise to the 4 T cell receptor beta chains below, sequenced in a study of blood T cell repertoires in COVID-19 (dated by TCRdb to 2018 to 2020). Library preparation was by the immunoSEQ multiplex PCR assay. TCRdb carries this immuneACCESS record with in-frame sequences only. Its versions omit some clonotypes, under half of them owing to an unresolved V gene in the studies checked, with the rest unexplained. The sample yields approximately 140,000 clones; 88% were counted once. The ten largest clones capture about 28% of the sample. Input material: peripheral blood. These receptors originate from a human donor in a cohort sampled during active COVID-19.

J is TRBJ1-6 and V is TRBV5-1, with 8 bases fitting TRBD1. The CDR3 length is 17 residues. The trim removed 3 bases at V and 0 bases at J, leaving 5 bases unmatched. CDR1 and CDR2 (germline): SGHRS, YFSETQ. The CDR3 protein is CASSYGQGSSYNSPLHF. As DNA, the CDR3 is TGCGCCAGCAGCTACGGACAGGGAAGCTCCTATAATTCACCCCTCCACTTT.

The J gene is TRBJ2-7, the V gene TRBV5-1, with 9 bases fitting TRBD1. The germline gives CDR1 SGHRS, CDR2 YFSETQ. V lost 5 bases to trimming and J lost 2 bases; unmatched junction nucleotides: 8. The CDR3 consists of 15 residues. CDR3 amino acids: CASRDLRQGAYEQYF. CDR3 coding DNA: TGCGCCAGCAGGGACTTGAGACAGGGGGCCTACGAGCAGTACTTC. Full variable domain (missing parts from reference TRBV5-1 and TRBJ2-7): KAGVTQTPRYLIKTRGQQVTLSCSPISGHRSVSWYQQTPGQGLQFLFEYFSETQRNKGNFPGRFSGRQFSNSRSEMNVSTLELGDSALYLCASRDLRQGAYEQYFGPGTRLTVT.

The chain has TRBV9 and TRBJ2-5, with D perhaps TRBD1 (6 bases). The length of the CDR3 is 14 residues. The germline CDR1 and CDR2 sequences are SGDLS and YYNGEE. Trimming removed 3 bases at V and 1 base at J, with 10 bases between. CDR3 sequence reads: CASSEQGLQETQYF. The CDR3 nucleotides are TGTGCCAGCAGCGAACAGGGCCTCCAAGAGACCCAGTACTTC.

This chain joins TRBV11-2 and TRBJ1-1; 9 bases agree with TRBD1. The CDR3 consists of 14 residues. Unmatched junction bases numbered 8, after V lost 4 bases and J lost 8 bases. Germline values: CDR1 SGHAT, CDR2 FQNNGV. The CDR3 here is CASSSQGAWSEAFF. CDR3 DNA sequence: TGTGCCAGCAGCTCACAGGGGGCGTGGAGCGAAGCTTTCTTT.